This record covers a single T cell receptor (beta chain). The antigen is not known. The source of the sample is a study of human T cells and chemical hapten exposure. Across the whole study: Researchers reported sensitizing a roughly 2 cm by roughly 2 cm upper inner arm skin site with 2% DPC.

The CDR3 contains 11 residues. V shed 7 bases and J 10 bases; nucleotides not matched to a gene: 6. CDR1 MNHNY and CDR2 SVGAGI come from the germline V gene (reference sequence). The time point: pre-sensitization, week 0. This sample's treatment: therapeutic diphenylcyclopropenone sensitization with weekly scalp DPC. The drawing of blood occurred before each patch test was applied. TCRdb reanalysed the RACE reads using MiXCR and keeps one entry per CDR3 protein. Among over 300,000 distinct CDR3 sequences listed, 4.5% to 6% were seen once. The study, taken as a whole, reports: TCRs exceeding 1 in 1000 frequency stayed unchanged with DPC sensitization. There was a positive correlation between PT1 expanded TCR counts and patch test score.

The starting material was whole blood, obtained in connection with sensitization to the hapten diphenylcyclopropenone (DPC). The sequence was collected from a woman aged 45 to 65 with alopecia areata. Some clones in this sample may be carry-over from other donors' samples. This chain joins TRBV6-6 and TRBJ1-1; 7 nucleotides match TRBD1. The DNA of the CDR3 is TGTGCCAGCACCGAAAGACAGGGAGCTTTCTTT. This sequence encodes CASTERQGAFF.